Reported below is one T cell receptor beta chain. In this sample, this clonotype turned up many times. The target of this receptor is not known. Qualities for individual bases were not recorded, and no much larger clone is one base off. This record comes from a study of early T cells in non-severe SARS-CoV-2 infection listed by TCRdb under 2021. Notes on the research overall: TCR sequencing used bulk RNA from unsorted whole blood, so alpha and beta chains could not be paired. Summary of the overall study and its limitations: Matching against VDJdb was skewed toward anti-spike CD8 responses, likely underestimated virus-specific expansions, and missed private and CD4 specificities.

Library method: 5' RACE. Sequencer: NextSeq 500. To correct for sequencing error and PCR bias, the TCR library protocol tagged individual cDNA molecules with unique molecular identifiers. Sequencing covered both TCR alpha and beta chains, and within each sample the abundances of alpha and beta sequences were tightly co-correlated. In the original analysis: Decombinator V4 was used to annotate TCR sequences for V gene, J gene and CDR3. TCRs were defined as expanded if a significant change between any two time points was detected under a Poisson model with p below 0.0001. Abundances of TCRs were expressed as counts per million after normalisation to the total number of TCRs sequenced in each sample. TRAV1-2 paired with TRAJ12, TRAJ20 or TRAJ33 defined MAIT TCRs, while TRAV10 paired with TRAJ18 defined iNKT TCRs. VDJdb, accessed on 1 November 2021, was searched for TCRs annotated for CMV, EBV and SARS-CoV-2, and TCRs annotated for more than one antigen were excluded. TCRdb passed the public sequencing reads through fastp at Q25 and MiXCR, retaining productive beta sequences. Each entry merges the rows of one CDR3 protein and shows their most common DNA and genes. Here the V and J calls rest on TCRdb's processing, not on the authors' analysis. Within this sample are tens of thousands of distinct CDR3 sequences, with 10% to 15% of them counted one time only. About 4.3% of the sample is taken by the ten largest.

Taken from the germline V gene, the CDR1 and CDR2 loops are MNHGY and SAAAGT. V is cut by 7 bases and J by 6 bases, and the space between the germline ends is 22 bases. Counted from cysteine to phenylalanine, this CDR3 has 16 amino acids. The entry retains the CDR3 DNA only, 48 bases that are in frame from base 1. A case-control design nested within a healthcare worker cohort in London, UK, was used, with weekly nasopharyngeal swab PCR tests and blood sampling performed. Between 23 and 31 March 2020, the week of the UK lockdown, healthcare workers were enrolled and then followed up weekly for as long as 16 weeks.

The chain couples TRBV6-8 to TRBJ2-1; no D gene call is confident. Sequencing used whole blood. The sequence was collected from an adult who was a healthcare worker with PCR-confirmed SARS-CoV-2 infection or an uninfected control (not recorded which). The sequenced DNA is TGTGCCAGCACCATGGCCCGCGCCACGCCCTGCAATGAGCAGTTCTTC. Translated, this is CASTMARATPCNEQFF.